This passage covers 25 T cell receptor beta chains from one sample sequenced in a study of blood T cell repertoires in COVID-19 (dated by TCRdb to 2020 to 2022). Library prep was done by the immunoSEQ multiplex PCR assay. TCRdb obtained this table from immuneACCESS and retained in-frame rearrangements with V and J assigned. These tables miss some clones; where compared with another copy, unresolved V genes account for less than half of the shortfall, and the remainder is unexplained. The sample records 200,000 to 300,000 clones, more than 70% of which are singletons. The ten largest clones add up to just under 1% of the sample. Sequenced material: peripheral blood. The receptors come from a woman in her 40s who had recovered from COVID-19.

The chain has TRBV18 and TRBJ2-1, with TRBD2 matching 8 bases. Trimming cost V 3 bases and J 8 bases; bases outside gene matches: 9. The CDR3 loop spans 15 amino acids. Germline CDR1 is KGHSH and CDR2 is LQKENI. CDR3: CASSPRAGVLDEQFF. The CDR3 DNA reads TGTGCCAGCTCACCTCGAGCGGGAGTTTTGGATGAGCAGTTCTTC.

The rearrangement links TRBV7-2 to TRBJ1-1; D unresolved. There are 17 residues in the CDR3. The germline CDR1 and CDR2 sequences are SGHTA and FQGNSA. V was cut by 3 bases and J by 4 bases, with 21 bases left in between. The CDR3 bases are TGTGCCAGCAGCTTCGAGGCAGCTACTAGGAGGGCCACTGAAGCTTTCTTT. Amino acids: CASSFEAATRRATEAFF. Supplemented by reference TRBV7-2 and TRBJ1-1, the full variable domain reads GAGVSQSPSNKVTEKGKDVELRCDPISGHTALYWYRQSLGQGLEFLIYFQGNSAPDKSGLPSDRFSAERTGGSVSTLTIQRTQQEDSAVYLCASSFEAATRRATEAFFGQGTRLTVV.

This chain uses TRBV7-2 with TRBJ2-3, with D perhaps matching TRBD2 (6 bases). Per the germline V gene, CDR1 is SGHTA and CDR2 is FQGNSA. The CDR3 is made up of 14 amino acids. Trimming stripped 5 bases from V and 2 bases from J, with 11 bases between. DNA for the CDR3: TGTGCCAGCAGCCCCGGGACTTACACAGATACGCAGTATTTT. The encoded protein is CASSPGTYTDTQYF. The full variable domain, rest sourced from reference TRBV7-2 and TRBJ2-3, is GAGVSQSPSNKVTEKGKDVELRCDPISGHTALYWYRQSLGQGLEFLIYFQGNSAPDKSGLPSDRFSAERTGGSVSTLTIQRTQQEDSAVYLCASSPGTYTDTQYFGPGTRLTVL.

The chain combines TRBV21-1 with TRBJ2-7; the D call TRBD2 from the table was never checked on the DNA. TRBV21-1 is listed as a pseudogene. CDR3 length: 16 amino acids. CDR3 nucleotide sequence: TGTGCCAGCAGCAACCGCGGCATTTGGGGGGGGTACGAGCAGTACGTC. Its protein is CASSNRGIWGGYEQYV.

The rearrangement joins TRBV11-3 to TRBJ2-1; 9 nucleotides line up with TRBD2. The CDR3 covers 15 residues. V dropped 3 bases and J dropped 5; count of bases not matched to a gene: 5. The germline CDR1 and CDR2 sequences are SGHNT and YENEEA. The CDR3 reads CASSFAGGPNNEQFF. CDR3 in DNA: TGTGCCAGCAGCTTCGCGGGAGGGCCAAACAATGAGCAGTTCTTC. Supplemented by reference TRBV11-3 and TRBJ2-1, the full variable domain reads EAGVVQSPRYKIIEKKQPVAFWCNPISGHNTLYWYLQNLGQGPELLIRYENEEAVDDSQLPKDRFSAERLKGVDSTLKIQPAELGDSAVYLCASSFAGGPNNEQFFGPGTRLTVL.

The chain has TRBV9 and TRBJ1-5; D unresolved. The V gene's germline CDR1 is SGDLS and CDR2 YYNGEE. Trimming shortened V by 0 bases and J by 7 bases, and 8 bases separated the two germline ends. The CDR3 spans 13 residues. The CDR3, as DNA: TGTGCCAGCAGCGTAGCTGAGAGGCAGCCCCAGCATTTT. It translates to CASSVAERQPQHF. Filled out from reference TRBV9 and TRBJ1-5, the complete variable domain reads DSGVTQTPKHLITATGQRVTLRCSPRSGDLSVYWYQQSLDQGLQFLIQYYNGEERAKGNILERFSAQQFPDLHSELNLSSLELGDSALYFCASSVAERQPQHFGDGTRLSIL.

The chain couples TRBV21-1 to TRBJ2-3; the D segment call TRBD2 is taken from the table without a DNA check. TRBV21-1 is designated a pseudogene. The CDR3 extends over 9 amino acids. As DNA, the CDR3 is TGTGCCAGCGGTCGGAGGGGTTATTTT. Protein sequence: CASGRRGYF.

Concerning this clone itself: The sample holds other DNA sequences that translate to the same CDR3. The chain recombines TRBV5-1 with TRBJ2-3; D is perhaps TRBD2 (5 bases). Germline values: CDR1 SGHRS, CDR2 YFSETQ. CDR3 length: 13 residues. The V and J ends lost 0 bases and 6 bases respectively, with 8 bases between them. DNA of the CDR3: TGCGCCAGCAGCTTGGGGGGAGCCGATACGCAGTATTTT. Translating gives CASSLGGADTQYF.

This clone came up once. The rearrangement uses TRBV19 and TRBJ2-5; 8 bases line up with TRBD2. Germline CDR1 and CDR2: LNHDA and SQIVND (reference sequence). The length of the CDR3 is 14 residues. V gave up 7 bases and J gave up 6 bases; unmatched junction bases: 10. CDR3 loop: CASNPGGGRQTQYF. In DNA, the CDR3 is TGTGCCAGTAACCCCGGGGGCGGGAGGCAGACCCAGTACTTC.

V and J are TRBV6-5 and TRBJ1-1, with D perhaps TRBD1 (5 bases). V dropped 2 bases and J dropped 3 bases, with 13 bases sitting between them. Germline V gene data show CDR1 as MNHEY and CDR2 as SVGAGI. The CDR3 has 15 amino acids. The CDR3 here is CASSYRAGGDTEAFF. CDR3 nucleotide sequence: TGTGCCAGCAGTTACCGGGCGGGGGGGGACACTGAAGCTTTCTTT.

The rearrangement links TRBV3-1 (or the pseudogene TRBV3-2) to TRBJ1-4; tentative D call: TRBD1 (6 bases). CDR3 size: 14 residues. V shed 4 bases and J shed 2 bases, with 8 bases lying between them. The germline gives CDR1 LGHDT, CDR2 YNNKEL (reference sequence). The CDR3, as DNA: TGTGCCAGCAGCCGCCAGGGGACTAATGAAAAACTGTTTTTT. It specifies CASSRQGTNEKLFF.

V gene TRBV6-5 combines with J gene TRBJ2-7; TRBD2 agrees at 8 bases. The CDR3 extends over 15 amino acids. The J segment lost 7 bases and the V segment lost 6 bases, leaving 14 bases of the junction unmatched. From germline, CDR1 is MNHEY and CDR2 SVGAGI. The CDR3 loop reads CASRPGGRPYGEQYV. The CDR3 nucleotides are TGTGCCAGCAGGCCGGGCGGGAGGCCCTATGGGGAGCAGTACGTC.

The chain recombines TRBV7-3 with TRBJ2-6; 12 positions match TRBD2. Per the germline V gene, CDR1 is SGHTA and CDR2 is FQGTGA. J lost 2 bases, V lost 5 bases, and 4 bases had no gene match. The CDR3 has 17 amino acids. The CDR3 sequence: CASSRTSGTTGANVLTF. CDR3 in DNA: TGTGCCAGCAGCCGGACTAGCGGGACTACTGGGGCCAACGTCCTGACTTTC.

The chain has TRBV18 and TRBJ1-4, with D possibly TRBD1 on 5 matching bases. The CDR3 is 17 amino acids. The germline CDR1 and CDR2 sequences are KGHSH and LQKENI. Trimming took 4 bases from V and 4 from J, leaving 19 bases between them. The CDR3 region is CASSRLPPAGLNEKLFF. CDR3 DNA sequence: TGTGCCAGCTCACGGTTGCCCCCGGCAGGGCTTAATGAAAAACTGTTTTTT.

The chain couples TRBV7-9 to TRBJ2-5; D not certain. This CDR3 region has 14 residues. CDR1 and CDR2 (germline): SEHNR, FQNEAQ (reference sequence). Trimming left V 5 bases short and J 0 bases short, with 10 bases between. Here the CDR3 DNA reads TGTGCCAGCAGCCCCTGGGCCAACCAAGAGACCCAGTACTTC. Amino acid sequence: CASSPWANQETQYF.

V usage is TRBV18 and J usage is TRBJ1-1; D perhaps matches TRBD1 (5 bases). Trimming cost V 5 bases and J 10 bases, with 17 bases left between them. There are 13 residues in the CDR3. Germline V gives CDR1 KGHSH, CDR2 LQKENI. CDR3 loop: CASSTVKGARAFF. In DNA form, the CDR3 reads TGTGCCAGCTCAACCGTCAAAGGGGCGCGAGCTTTCTTT.

The chain employs TRBV30 and TRBJ2-7; 15 bases match TRBD2. CDR1 GTSNPN and CDR2 SVGIG come from the germline V gene (reference sequence). This CDR3 spans 15 amino acids. V dropped 3 bases and J dropped 6; count of bases not matched to a gene: 6. Here the CDR3 reads CAWSGLAGGPGEQYF. CDR3 in DNA: TGTGCCTGGAGCGGACTAGCGGGAGGGCCGGGCGAGCAGTACTTC.

The chain combines TRBV29-1 with TRBJ1-6, with unresolved D. Looked up from germline, CDR1 is SQVTM and CDR2 is ANQGSEA. There are 13 residues in the CDR3. Trimming left V 7 bases short and J 6 bases short, with 13 bases between. CDR3 protein: CSARESTNSPLHF. The CDR3 bases are TGCAGCGCAAGGGAGTCCACTAATTCACCCCTCCACTTT.

The chain carries TRBV4-2 and TRBJ2-7; 10 nucleotides agree with TRBD2. V was pared by 0 bases and J by 6 bases, with 5 bases of the junction left unmatched. This CDR3 has 15 residues. The germline V gene has CDR1 LGHNA and CDR2 YNFKEQ. CDR3: CASSQDGSGRGEQYF. For the CDR3, the DNA is TGTGCCAGCAGCCAAGACGGGAGCGGGAGGGGCGAGCAGTACTTC.

The rearrangement joins TRBV7-2 to TRBJ1-2, with D perhaps TRBD1 (6 bases). Trimming removed 4 bases at V and 4 bases at J, with 13 bases between. The germline V gene encodes CDR1 SGHTA and CDR2 FQGNSA. This CDR3 contains 14 residues. The CDR3, as DNA: TGTGCCAGCAGCTCGCGGGGGGCACCCTATGGCTACACCTTC. Translated: CASSSRGAPYGYTF.

The chain links TRBV29-1 to TRBJ1-2; 7 bases line up with TRBD1. CDR3 length: 12 amino acids. From germline, CDR1 is SQVTM and CDR2 ANQGSEA. The V segment lost 3 bases and the J segment 5 bases; nucleotides outside the gene matches: 3. The CDR3: CSVEETGYGYTF. Here the CDR3 DNA reads TGCAGCGTTGAGGAGACAGGGTATGGCTACACCTTC.

This clone showed up just once. The chain links TRBV7-2 to TRBJ1-5; D might be TRBD1 (6 bases). The CDR3 has 12 amino acids. V lost 4 bases, J lost 6 bases, and 7 bases lay in between. Germline V gene lookup returns CDR1 SGHTA and CDR2 FQGNSA. The CDR3 protein is CASSWGPQPQHF. The CDR3 coding sequence is TGTGCCAGCAGCTGGGGGCCTCAGCCCCAGCATTTT.

The chain combines TRBV4-1 with TRBJ1-1; the D gene is possibly TRBD1 (5 bases). Germline V CDR1 and CDR2: MGHRA, YSYEKL. The CDR3 runs 17 residues. V lost 1 base and J lost 3, with 18 bases in between. The CDR3 sequence is CASSQGPMPGGDTEAFF. In DNA, the CDR3 is TGCGCCAGCAGCCAAGGCCCCATGCCGGGGGGAGACACTGAAGCTTTCTTT.

The chain links TRBV30 to TRBJ2-1; TRBD2 matches at 12 bases. Looked up from germline, CDR1 is GTSNPN and CDR2 is SVGIG (reference sequence). V lost 2 bases, J lost 6 bases, and 11 bases stayed unmatched. This CDR3 is built from 17 residues. DNA of the CDR3: TGTGCCTGGAGTACCACCCGGACTAGCGGGGTTGGCAATGAGCAGTTCTTC. Translated, it gives CAWSTTRTSGVGNEQFF.

The chain recombines TRBV19 with TRBJ1-4, with D maybe TRBD1 (5 bases). CDR1 is LNHDA and CDR2 is SQIVND in the germline V gene (reference sequence). The CDR3 is 14 amino acids. V dropped 6 bases and J dropped 6 bases, with 14 bases sitting between them. CDR3 protein: CASRGRGTDEKLFF. The CDR3 nucleotides read TGTGCCAGTAGGGGGCGCGGGACTGATGAAAAACTGTTTTTT.